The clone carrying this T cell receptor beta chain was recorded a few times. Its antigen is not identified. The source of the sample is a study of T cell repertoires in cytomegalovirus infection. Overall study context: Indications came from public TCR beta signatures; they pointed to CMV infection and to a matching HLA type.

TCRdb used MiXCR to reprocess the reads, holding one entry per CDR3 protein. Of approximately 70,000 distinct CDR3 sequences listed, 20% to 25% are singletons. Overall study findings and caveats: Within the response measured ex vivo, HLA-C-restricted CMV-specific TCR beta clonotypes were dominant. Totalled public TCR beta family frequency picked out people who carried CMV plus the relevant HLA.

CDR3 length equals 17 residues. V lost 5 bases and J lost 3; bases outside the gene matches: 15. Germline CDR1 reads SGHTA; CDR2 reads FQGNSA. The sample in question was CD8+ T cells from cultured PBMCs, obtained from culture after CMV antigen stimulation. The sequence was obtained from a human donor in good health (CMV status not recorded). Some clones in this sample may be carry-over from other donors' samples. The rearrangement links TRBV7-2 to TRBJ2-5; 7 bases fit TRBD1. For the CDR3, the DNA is TGTGCCAGCAGCACCCCCGACAGGGAAATTTGGGAAGAGACCCAGTACTTC. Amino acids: CASSTPDREIWEETQYF. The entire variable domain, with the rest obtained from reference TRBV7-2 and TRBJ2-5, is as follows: GAGVSQSPSNKVTEKGKDVELRCDPISGHTALYWYRQSLGQGLEFLIYFQGNSAPDKSGLPSDRFSAERTGGSVSTLTIQRTQQEDSAVYLCASSTPDREIWEETQYFGPGTRLLVL.